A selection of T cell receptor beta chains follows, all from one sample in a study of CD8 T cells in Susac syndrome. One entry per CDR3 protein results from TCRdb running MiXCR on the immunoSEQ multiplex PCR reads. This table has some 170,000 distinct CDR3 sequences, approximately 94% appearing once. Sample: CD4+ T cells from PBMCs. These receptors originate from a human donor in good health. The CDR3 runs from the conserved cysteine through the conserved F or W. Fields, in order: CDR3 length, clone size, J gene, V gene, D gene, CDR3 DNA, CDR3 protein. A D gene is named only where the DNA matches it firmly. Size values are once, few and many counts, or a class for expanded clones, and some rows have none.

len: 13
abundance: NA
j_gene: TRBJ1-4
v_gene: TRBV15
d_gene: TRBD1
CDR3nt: TGTGCCACCAGCAGTTTCACAGGGGCCCAACTGTTTTTT
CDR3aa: CATSSFTGAQLFF

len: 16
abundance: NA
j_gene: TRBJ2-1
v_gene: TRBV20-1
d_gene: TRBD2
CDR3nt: TGCAGTGCTAGTGGTTTACTAGCGGGAGAAGTTGGTGAGCAGTTCTTC
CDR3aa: CSASGLLAGEVGEQFF

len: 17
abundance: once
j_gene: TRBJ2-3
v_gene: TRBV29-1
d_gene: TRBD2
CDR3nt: TGCAGTGTAAAGCTGGGACTAGCCGTTCCAAGGGCAGATACGCAGTATTTT
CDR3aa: CSVKLGLAVPRADTQYF

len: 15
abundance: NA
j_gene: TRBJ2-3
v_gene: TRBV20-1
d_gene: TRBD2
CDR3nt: TGCAGTGCACCTCCAGCGGGAGGGCCGCCAGATACGCAGTATTTT
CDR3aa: CSAPPAGGPPDTQYF

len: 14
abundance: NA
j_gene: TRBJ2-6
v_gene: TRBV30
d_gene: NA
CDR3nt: TGTGCCTGGAGTGTAGTGACCGGGGCCAACGTCCTGACTTTC
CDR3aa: CAWSVVTGANVLTF

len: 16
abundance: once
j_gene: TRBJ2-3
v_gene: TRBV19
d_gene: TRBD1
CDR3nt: TGTGCCAGTAGTACCCCCGGGGACAGGCCCACAGATACGCAGTATTTT
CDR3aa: CASSTPGDRPTDTQYF

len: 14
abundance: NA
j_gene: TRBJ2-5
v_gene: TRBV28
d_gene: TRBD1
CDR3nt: TGTGCCAGCAGTTTATTGACAGGGGAAGAGACCCAGTACTTC
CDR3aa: CASSLLTGEETQYF

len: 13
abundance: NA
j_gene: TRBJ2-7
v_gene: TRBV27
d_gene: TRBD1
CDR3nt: TGTGCCAGCAGCCCGGGACAGCCCTACGAGCAGTACTTC
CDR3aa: CASSPGQPYEQYF

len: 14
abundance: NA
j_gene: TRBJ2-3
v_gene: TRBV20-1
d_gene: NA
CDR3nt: TGCAGTGCTCAGAGCGGGCCGAGCACAGATACGCAGTATTTT
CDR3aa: CSAQSGPSTDTQYF

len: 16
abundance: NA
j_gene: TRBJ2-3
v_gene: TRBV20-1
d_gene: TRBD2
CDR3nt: TGCAGTGCTAGATCCATGACTAGCGGCATCACAGATACGCAGTATTTT
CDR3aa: CSARSMTSGITDTQYF

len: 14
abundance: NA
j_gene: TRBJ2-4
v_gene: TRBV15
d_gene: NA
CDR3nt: TGTGCCACCAGCGCGACGGAGGCTAGGCACATTCAGTACTTC
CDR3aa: CATSATEARHIQYF

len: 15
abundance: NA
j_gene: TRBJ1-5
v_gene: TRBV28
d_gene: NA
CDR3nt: TGTGCCAGCAGTCCGCTCACAACTCAGCATCAGCCCCAGCATTTT
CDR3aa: CASSPLTTQHQPQHF

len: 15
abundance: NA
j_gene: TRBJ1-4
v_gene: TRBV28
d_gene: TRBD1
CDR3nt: TGTGCCAGCAGTACCTGGACAGGGTCTAATGAAAAACTGTTTTTT
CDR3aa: CASSTWTGSNEKLFF

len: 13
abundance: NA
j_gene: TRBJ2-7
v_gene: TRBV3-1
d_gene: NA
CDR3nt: TGTGCCAGCAGCCGGGTCAGTTCCTACGAGCAGTACTTC
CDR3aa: CASSRVSSYEQYF

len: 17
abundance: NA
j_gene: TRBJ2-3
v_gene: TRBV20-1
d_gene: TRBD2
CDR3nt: TGCAGTGCTCGGATGGCTAGCGGGAGGTGGGGCACAGATACGCAGTATTTT
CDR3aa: CSARMASGRWGTDTQYF

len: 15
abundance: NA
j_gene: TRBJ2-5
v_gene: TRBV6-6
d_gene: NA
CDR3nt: TGTGCCAGCAGTTACCCCAACAGGGCAGGAGAGACCCAGTACTTC
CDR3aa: CASSYPNRAGETQYF

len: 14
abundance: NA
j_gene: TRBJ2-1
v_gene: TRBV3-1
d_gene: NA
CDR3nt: TGTGCCAGCAAAAGAGGTGGGAGTAGCCATGAGCAGTTCTTC
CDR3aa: CASKRGGSSHEQFF

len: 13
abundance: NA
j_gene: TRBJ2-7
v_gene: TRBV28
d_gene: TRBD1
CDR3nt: TGTGCCAGCAGGAGGACAGGGGACTACGAGCAGTACTTC
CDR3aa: CASRRTGDYEQYF

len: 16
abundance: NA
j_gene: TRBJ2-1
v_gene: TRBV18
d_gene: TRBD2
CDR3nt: TGTGCCAGCTCACCGTCGCGGGAGGGCTCCTACAATGAGCAGTTCTTC
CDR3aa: CASSPSREGSYNEQFF

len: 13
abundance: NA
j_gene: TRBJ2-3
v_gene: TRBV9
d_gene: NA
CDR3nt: TGTGCCAGCAGCAGCCCAGGGCCAGATACGCAGTATTTT
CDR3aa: CASSSPGPDTQYF

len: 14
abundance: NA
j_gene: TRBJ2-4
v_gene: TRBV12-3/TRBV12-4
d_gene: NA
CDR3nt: TGTGCCAGCAGTTTAGGGTTGGGCAAAAACATTCAGTACTTC
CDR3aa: CASSLGLGKNIQYF

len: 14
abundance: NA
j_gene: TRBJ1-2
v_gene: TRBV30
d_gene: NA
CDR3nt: TGTGCCTGGAGTTCCGCGGCAGGGGACTATGGCTACACCTTC
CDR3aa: CAWSSAAGDYGYTF

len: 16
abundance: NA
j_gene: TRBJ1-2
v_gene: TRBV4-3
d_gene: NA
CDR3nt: TGCGCCAGCAGCCCAAGTCGTGGGGGCGCGGGCTATGGCTACACCTTC
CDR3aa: CASSPSRGGAGYGYTF

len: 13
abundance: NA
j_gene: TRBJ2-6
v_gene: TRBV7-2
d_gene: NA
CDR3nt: TGTGCCAGCAGCTTACCTGGGGCCAACGTCCTGACTTTC
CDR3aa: CASSLPGANVLTF

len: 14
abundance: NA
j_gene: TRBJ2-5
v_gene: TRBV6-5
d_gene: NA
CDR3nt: TGTGCCAGCAGTTACTCCTGGACTACGGAGACCCAGTACTTC
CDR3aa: CASSYSWTTETQYF

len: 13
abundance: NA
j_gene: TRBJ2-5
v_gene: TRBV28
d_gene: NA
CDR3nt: TGTGCCATTTCCTTCGACAGGCGCGAGACCCAGTACTTC
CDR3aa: CAISFDRRETQYF

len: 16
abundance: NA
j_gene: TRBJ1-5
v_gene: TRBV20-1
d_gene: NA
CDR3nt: TGCAGTGCTAGAGATCGGGCGGCTTATAGCAATCAGCCCCAGCATTTT
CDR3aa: CSARDRAAYSNQPQHF

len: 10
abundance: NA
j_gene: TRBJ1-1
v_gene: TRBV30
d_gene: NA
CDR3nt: TGTGCCTGGAGTGAGGGTGTAGCTTTCTTT
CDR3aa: CAWSEGVAFF

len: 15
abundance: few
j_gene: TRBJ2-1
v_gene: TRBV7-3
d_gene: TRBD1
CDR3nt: TGTGCCAGCAGCTTAACCTCCGGGACAGGTAATGAGCAGTTCTTC
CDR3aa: CASSLTSGTGNEQFF

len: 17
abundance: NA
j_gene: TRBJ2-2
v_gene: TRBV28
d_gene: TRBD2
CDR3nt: TGTGCCAGCAGTTTTGTGGCGGGAGCTGTGAACACCGGGGAGCTGTTTTTT
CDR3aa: CASSFVAGAVNTGELFF

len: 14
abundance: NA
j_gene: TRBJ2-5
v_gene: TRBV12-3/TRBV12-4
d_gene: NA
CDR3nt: TGTGCCAGCAGTTATTGGCAGTTCCAAGAGACCCAGTACTTC
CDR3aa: CASSYWQFQETQYF

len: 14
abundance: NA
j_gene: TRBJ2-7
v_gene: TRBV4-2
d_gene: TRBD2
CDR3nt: TGTGCCAGCAGCCGAGAAGCGGGAGAGTACGAGCAGTACTTC
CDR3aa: CASSREAGEYEQYF

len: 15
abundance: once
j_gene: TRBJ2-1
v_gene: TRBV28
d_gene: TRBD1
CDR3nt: TGTGCCAGCAGCCCGCCCCACAGGGGAGAGGATGAGCAGTTCTTC
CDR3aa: CASSPPHRGEDEQFF

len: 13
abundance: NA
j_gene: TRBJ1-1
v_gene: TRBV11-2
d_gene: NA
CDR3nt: TGTGCCAGCAGCATAAACAGGAACACTGAAGCTTTCTTT
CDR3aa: CASSINRNTEAFF

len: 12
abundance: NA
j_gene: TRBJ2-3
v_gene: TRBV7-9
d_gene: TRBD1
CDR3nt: TGTGCCAGCAGCTCCCGGGACAGGGAGCAGTATTTT
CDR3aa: CASSSRDREQYF

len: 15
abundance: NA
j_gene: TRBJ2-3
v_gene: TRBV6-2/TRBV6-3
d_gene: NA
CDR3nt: TGTGCCAGCAGTTACGGGGGGGCGCTGGCAGATACGCAGTATTTT
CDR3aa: CASSYGGALADTQYF

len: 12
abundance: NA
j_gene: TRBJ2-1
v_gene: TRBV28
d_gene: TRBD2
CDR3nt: TGTGCCAGCAGGCTAGCGGACAATGAGCAGTTCTTC
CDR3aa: CASRLADNEQFF

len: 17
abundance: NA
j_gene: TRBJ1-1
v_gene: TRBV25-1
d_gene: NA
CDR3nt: TGTGCCAGCAGTGAAGAGGGAAGGGGGGCTGCGAACACTGAAGCTTTCTTT
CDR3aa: CASSEEGRGAANTEAFF

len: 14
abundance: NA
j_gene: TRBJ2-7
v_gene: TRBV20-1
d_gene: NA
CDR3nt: TGCAGTGCTCAGGGTAACCTTGGGGGCTACGAGCAGTACTTC
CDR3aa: CSAQGNLGGYEQYF

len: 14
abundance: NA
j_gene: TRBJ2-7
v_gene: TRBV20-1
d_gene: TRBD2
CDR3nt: TGCAGTGCTAGAGTGCGGGGGTCGGCCTACGAGCAGTACTTC
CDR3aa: CSARVRGSAYEQYF

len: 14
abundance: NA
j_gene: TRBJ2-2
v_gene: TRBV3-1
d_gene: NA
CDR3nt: TGTGCCAGCAGGGGGGTTCATTACACCGGGGAGCTGTTTTTT
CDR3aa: CASRGVHYTGELFF

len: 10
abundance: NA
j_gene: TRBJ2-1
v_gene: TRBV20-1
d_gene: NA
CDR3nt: TGCAGTGCAATTAGTAATGAGCAGTTCTTC
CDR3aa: CSAISNEQFF

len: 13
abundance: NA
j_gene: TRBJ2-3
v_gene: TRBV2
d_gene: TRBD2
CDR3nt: TGTGCCAGCAGTGCCCAACTAGCGGTAACGCAGTATTTT
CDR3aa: CASSAQLAVTQYF

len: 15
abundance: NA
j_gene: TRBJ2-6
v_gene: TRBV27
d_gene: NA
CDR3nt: TGTGCCAGCTCACCCCGGGGCTCTGGGGCCAACGTCCTGACTTTC
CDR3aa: CASSPRGSGANVLTF